This T cell receptor (beta chain) stems from a study of blood T cell repertoires in COVID-19. Study-level background: Acute and convalescent COVID-19 specimens originated in the United States, Italy and Spain. T cells, B-cell-depleted T cells, or PBMCs provided the cDNA or gDNA that served as material.

Enrollees, about 18 to 89 years old, lived in 24 US areas. Original processing notes: By means of reference gene primer amplification, nucleated cell counts were estimated. TCRdb's copy holds only in-frame clones and misses some; the assay was immunoSEQ multiplex PCR. V and J calls and clone size come straight from that table; D and trimming were deduced from the DNA. The repertoire holds approximately 140,000 clones, with around nine tenths as singletons. The J segment lost 4 bases and the V segment lost 2 bases, leaving 6 bases of the junction unmatched. Germline-derived CDR1 and CDR2 are ENHRY and SYGVKD. The CDR3 runs 16 residues.

This sequence joins TRBV10-3 and TRBJ2-1; 9 positions match TRBD2. Sequencing used PBMCs or T cells enriched from blood (not recorded which). This clonotype was obtained from a woman aged 25 to 39 with acute COVID-19. In DNA, the CDR3 is TGTGCCATCAGTGAGCCGTCTAGCGGGAAGTACAATGAGCAGTTCTTC. Encoded protein: CAISEPSSGKYNEQFF.